The 13 T cell receptor beta chains below all came from one sample that was sequenced in a study of T cells expressing NK-cell markers. TCRdb reprocessed the 5' RACE reads, keeping one entry per CDR3 protein, no DNA. This sample's table has approximately 550,000 distinct CDR3 sequences. Sequenced sample: blood T cells: a sorted CD56 or NKG2C T cell subset, CD4+ or CD8+ T cells, or bulk PBMC T cells (not recorded which). The receptors come from a man between 18 and 35 years old in good health.

V gene TRBV20-1 combines with J gene TRBJ2-2; the TRBD1 assignment by TCRdb is unverifiable without DNA. Germline V CDR1 and CDR2: DFQATT, SNEGSKA (reference sequence). This CDR3 has 13 residues. The chain's CDR3 is CSASPATYGELFF.

The chain carries TRBV5-6 and TRBJ2-3. The CDR3 runs 12 residues. The germline CDR1 and CDR2 sequences are SGHDT and YYEEEE. This CDR3 is CASSWAQDTQYF.

The rearrangement joins TRBV15 to TRBJ1-1; there is no DNA to check the TCRdb D call of TRBD1. The CDR3 extends over 13 amino acids. Germline-derived CDR1 and CDR2 are LNHNV and YYDKDF (reference sequence). CDR3 region: CATSGQGYTEAFF.

The chain links TRBV5-6 to TRBJ2-7. In germline, CDR1 is SGHDT, CDR2 YYEEEE. The CDR3 is 16 amino acids. CDR3 sequence reads: CASSLGGRWQTYEQYF.

This rearrangement joins TRBV30 to TRBJ1-1. Germline values: CDR1 GTSNPN, CDR2 SVGIG (reference sequence). The CDR3 has 13 amino acids. CDR3 sequence: CAWSVETTTEAFF.

The chain couples TRBV10-2 to TRBJ2-5; TCRdb's D call, TRBD1, is unchecked because there is no DNA. The CDR3 contains 14 residues. Germline V lookup: CDR1 WSHSY, CDR2 SAAADI. CDR3 sequence reads: CASSVTGVGETQYF.

This chain joins TRBV6-2 or TRBV6-3 and TRBJ2-7; the TCRdb D gene call, TRBD1, has no DNA to confirm it. CDR1 is MNHEY and CDR2 is SVGEGT in the germline V gene. The CDR3 has 12 amino acids. The CDR3 sequence is CAAGTASYEQYF.

V gene TRBV20-1 combines with J gene TRBJ2-1; no DNA is available, so the TRBD1 call from TCRdb remains unchecked. Germline CDR1 and CDR2: DFQATT and SNEGSKA (reference sequence). This CDR3 contains 13 residues. CDR3 sequence reads: CSVWTVSYNEQFF.

This chain links TRBV5-1 with TRBJ1-6; TCRdb returns TRBD1, unconfirmable since there is no DNA. CDR1 is SGHRS and CDR2 is YFSETQ in the germline V gene. The CDR3 has 14 residues. CDR3 protein: CASKPGATYSPLHF. Full variable domain (remainder filled in from reference TRBV5-1 and TRBJ1-6): KAGVTQTPRYLIKTRGQQVTLSCSPISGHRSVSWYQQTPGQGLQFLFEYFSETQRNKGNFPGRFSGRQFSNSRSEMNVSTLELGDSALYLCASKPGATYSPLHFGNGTRLTVT.

V usage is TRBV3-1 and J usage is TRBJ2-1; TCRdb gives TRBD2 as the D gene, but with no DNA this cannot be confirmed. The germline V gene encodes CDR1 LGHDT and CDR2 YNNKEL (reference sequence). CDR3 length: 13 residues. The CDR3 loop reads CASSQVEGPEQFF.

The V call is TRBV12-3 or TRBV12-4, the J call TRBJ1-1; TCRdb reports TRBD1, a call that lacks DNA to check it against. The CDR3 runs to 14 residues. CDR3 sequence: CASTLQGARTEAFF.

This chain connects TRBV9 to TRBJ2-1; the D gene TCRdb calls, TRBD1, cannot be checked with no DNA. The length of the CDR3 is 15 residues. Germline V CDR1 and CDR2: SGDLS, YYNGEE. The CDR3 is CASSVQGTGYNEQFF.

The chain uses TRBV27 and TRBJ2-7; TCRdb picks TRBD2, but there is no DNA to check that call. The CDR3 runs to 14 residues. CDR1 and CDR2 from the germline V gene are MNHEY and SMNVEV (reference sequence). CDR3 sequence reads: CASSSGLNFYEQYF.